These T cell receptor beta chains were read from a single sample in a study of blood T cell repertoires in COVID-19. Here immunoSEQ multiplex PCR was the method, and the copy in TCRdb shows in-frame clones only, minus some. The sample consists of about 81,000 clones, about four fifths of them appearing once. Input material: peripheral blood. These receptors all come from a human donor in a cohort sampled during active COVID-19. Each CDR3 is given with its conserved first and last residue. A D gene is named only where the DNA matches it firmly. Some rows have no size entry. The others give once, few or many, or a class for an expanded clone.

cdr3_length	v_call	j_call	d_call	clone_size	cdr3_aa	cdr3_nt
19	TRBV4-1	TRBJ2-4	TRBD2	NA	CASSLAGLAGGVAKNIQYF	TGCGCCAGCAGCCTAGCGGGACTAGCGGGGGGTGTAGCCAAAAACATTCAGTACTTC
15	TRBV6-5	TRBJ2-3	TRBD2	NA	CASKQLATVPDTQYF	TGTGCCAGCAAACAACTAGCGACCGTGCCAGATACGCAGTATTTT
16	TRBV11-2	TRBJ2-3	NA	once	CASSLGGQRNTDTQYF	TGTGCCAGCAGCTTAGGTGGACAGCGGAACACAGATACGCAGTATTTT
13	TRBV18	TRBJ1-2	NA	NA	CASYGGAGYGYTF	TGTGCCAGCTACGGGGGGGCCGGCTATGGCTACACCTTC
13	TRBV5-1	TRBJ2-7	NA	NA	CASSLGPTYEQYF	TGCGCCAGCAGCTTGGGGCCGACCTACGAGCAGTACTTC
19	TRBV4-2	TRBJ2-4	TRBD1	NA	CASSNSGTGASLAKNIQYF	TGTGCCAGCAGCAATTCCGGGACAGGGGCTTCACTAGCCAAAAACATTCAGTACTTC
16	TRBV6-1	TRBJ2-1	TRBD2	NA	CASSDPGLAAYNEQFF	TGTGCCAGCAGTGACCCCGGACTAGCGGCGTACAATGAGCAGTTCTTC
13	TRBV5-1	TRBJ1-1	NA	NA	CASSLDTSTEAFF	TGCGCCAGCAGCTTGGACACCAGCACTGAAGCTTTCTTT
16	TRBV18	TRBJ2-3	NA	NA	CASSSRLDSGTDTQYF	TGTGCCAGCTCATCCAGACTAGATTCGGGCACAGATACGCAGTATTTT
13	TRBV2	TRBJ2-7	NA	NA	CASRGGTTAEQYF	TGTGCCAGCAGGGGAGGCACAACCGCCGAGCAGTACTTC
14	TRBV9	TRBJ2-2	NA	NA	CASTRGANTGELFF	TGTGCCAGCACCAGGGGGGCGAACACCGGGGAGCTGTTTTTT
16	TRBV9	TRBJ2-3	TRBD2	NA	CASSVGIAGDTDTQYF	TGTGCCAGCAGCGTAGGGATAGCGGGGGACACAGATACGCAGTATTTT
14	TRBV4-2	TRBJ1-1	NA	NA	CASSQDRQNTEAFF	TGTGCCAGCAGCCAAGATCGACAGAACACTGAAGCTTTCTTT
15	TRBV2	TRBJ2-7	TRBD2	few	CASSPGLADTYEQYF	TGTGCCAGCAGCCCGGGACTAGCGGATACCTACGAGCAGTACTTC
15	TRBV6-5	TRBJ1-6	TRBD1	NA	CASTQTGFGNSPLHF	TGTGCCAGCACCCAGACAGGGTTTGGTAATTCACCCCTCCACTTT
13	TRBV28	TRBJ1-2	TRBD1	NA	CASSPGTDDGYTF	TGTGCCAGCAGTCCAGGGACAGATGATGGCTACACCTTC
17	TRBV7-3	TRBJ2-6	NA	NA	CASSLGGPISGANVLTF	TGTGCCAGCAGCTTAGGCGGCCCCATATCTGGGGCCAACGTCCTGACTTTC
18	TRBV4-1	TRBJ2-4	TRBD2	NA	CASSQGLAGGVAKNIQYF	TGCGCCAGCAGCCAGGGACTAGCGGGGGGGGTAGCCAAAAACATTCAGTACTTC
14	TRBV5-1	TRBJ2-7	TRBD1	NA	CASSPGQGAYEQYF	TGCGCCAGCAGCCCCGGACAGGGGGCCTACGAGCAGTACTTC
15	TRBV28	TRBJ2-7	TRBD1	NA	CASSLRTGGAREQYF	TGTGCCAGCAGTCTAAGGACAGGGGGCGCGAGGGAGCAGTACTTC
13	TRBV11-3	TRBJ1-1	NA	NA	CASSLNRNTEAFF	TGTGCCAGCAGCTTAAACAGGAACACTGAAGCTTTCTTT
16	TRBV7-3	TRBJ1-6	NA	NA	CASSLTKTAVNSPLHF	TGTGCCAGCAGCTTAACGAAAACGGCGGTAAATTCACCCCTCCACTTT
14	TRBV11-2	TRBJ2-7	TRBD1	NA	CASSQGTVPYEQYF	TGTGCCAGCAGCCAAGGGACAGTCCCCTACGAGCAGTACTTC
15	TRBV6-5	TRBJ2-1	TRBD2	NA	CASRYPGTSLNEQFF	TGTGCCAGCAGGTACCCGGGGACTAGCCTCAATGAGCAGTTCTTC
14	TRBV19	TRBJ2-1	NA	NA	CASSIDGGFNEQFF	TGTGCCAGTAGTATAGACGGAGGTTTCAATGAGCAGTTCTTC
15	TRBV10-2	TRBJ1-5	TRBD1	NA	CASRATGNGNQPQHF	TGCGCCAGCAGGGCGACAGGGAACGGCAATCAGCCCCAGCATTTT
14	TRBV2	TRBJ1-3	NA	NA	CASSEFSSGNTIYF	TGTGCCAGCAGTGAGTTCAGCTCTGGAAACACCATATATTTT
16	TRBV7-9	TRBJ2-2	TRBD2	NA	CASSLPGGGNTGELFF	TGTGCCAGCAGCTTACCTGGCGGGGGAAACACCGGGGAGCTGTTTTTT
16	TRBV5-6	TRBJ2-3	TRBD2	NA	CASSKPGLGSTDTQYF	TGTGCCAGCAGCAAACCGGGACTAGGGAGCACAGATACGCAGTATTTT
14	TRBV5-1	TRBJ1-2	TRBD1	NA	CATGTGGNSYGYTF	TGCGCCACCGGGACAGGCGGTAACTCCTATGGCTACACCTTC
13	TRBV6-1	TRBJ2-2	NA	NA	CASSDQGTGELFF	TGTGCCAGCAGTGACCAGGGGACCGGGGAGCTGTTTTTT
15	TRBV5-1	TRBJ1-1	TRBD1	NA	CASSKTGTDRTEAFF	TGCGCCAGCAGCAAAACCGGGACAGACAGAACTGAAGCTTTCTTT
12	TRBV2	TRBJ2-2	NA	NA	CASTRGTGELFF	TGTGCCAGTACAAGGGGAACCGGGGAGCTGTTTTTT
15	TRBV9	TRBJ1-2	TRBD1	NA	CASSVAWTGLYGYTF	TGTGCCAGCAGCGTAGCTTGGACAGGTCTCTATGGCTACACCTTC
15	TRBV4-2	TRBJ2-3	TRBD1	NA	CASSQGDRATDTQYF	TGTGCCAGCAGCCAAGGCGACAGGGCCACAGATACGCAGTATTTT
15	TRBV18	TRBJ1-1	NA	once	CASSPLSGVNTEAFF	TGTGCCAGCTCACCCTTGAGCGGGGTGAACACTGAAGCTTTCTTT
14	TRBV10-3	TRBJ1-1	NA	NA	CAIRRDHQGTEAFF	TGTGCCATCAGACGAGACCATCAGGGTACTGAAGCTTTCTTT
13	TRBV7-3	TRBJ2-3	NA	NA	CASSLMTTDTQYF	TGTGCCAGCAGCTTAATGACTACAGATACGCAGTATTTT
14	TRBV5-1	TRBJ2-7	NA	NA	CASSYYREPYEQYF	TGCGCCAGCAGCTATTACAGGGAGCCCTACGAGCAGTACTTC
16	TRBV6-5	TRBJ2-1	NA	NA	CASSYSGGGYTNEQFF	TGTGCCAGCAGTTACTCCGGGGGTGGCTACACCAATGAGCAGTTCTTC
14	TRBV7-2	TRBJ2-1	NA	NA	CASSLGGSDNEQFF	TGTGCCAGCAGCTTAGGGGGCAGCGACAATGAGCAGTTCTTC
14	TRBV5-1	TRBJ2-7	NA	NA	CASSLGQATYEQYF	TGCGCCAGCAGCTTGGGACAGGCAACCTACGAGCAGTACTTC
14	TRBV7-8	TRBJ1-3	NA	once	CASSRQYSGNTIYF	TGTGCCAGCAGCCGGCAGTACTCTGGAAACACCATATATTTT
15	TRBV6-5	TRBJ2-7	TRBD2	few	CASKLRTSGVYEQYF	TGTGCCAGCAAGCTGAGGACTAGCGGGGTTTACGAGCAGTACTTC
16	TRBV4-1	TRBJ1-5	NA	few	CASSQVGGVGNQPQHF	TGCGCCAGCAGCCAAGTAGGGGGGGTTGGCAATCAGCCCCAGCATTTT
15	TRBV7-9	TRBJ2-5	NA	NA	CASSPHGGEWETQYF	TGTGCCAGCAGCCCTCACGGGGGAGAATGGGAGACCCAGTACTTC
15	TRBV28	TRBJ1-1	TRBD1	NA	CATKSGTGAALGAFF	TGTGCCACCAAATCAGGGACAGGGGCCGCCCTGGGGGCTTTCTTT
14	TRBV10-2	TRBJ2-7	TRBD2	NA	CASKQLAGGYEQYF	TGCGCCAGCAAGCAACTAGCGGGGGGGTACGAGCAGTACTTC
15	TRBV7-6	TRBJ2-5	TRBD1	NA	CASYDLGGGQETQYF	TGTGCCAGCTATGACCTAGGGGGCGGGCAAGAGACCCAGTACTTC
11	TRBV7-2	TRBJ1-1	NA	NA	CASSHYTEAFF	TGTGCCAGCAGCCACTACACTGAAGCTTTCTTT